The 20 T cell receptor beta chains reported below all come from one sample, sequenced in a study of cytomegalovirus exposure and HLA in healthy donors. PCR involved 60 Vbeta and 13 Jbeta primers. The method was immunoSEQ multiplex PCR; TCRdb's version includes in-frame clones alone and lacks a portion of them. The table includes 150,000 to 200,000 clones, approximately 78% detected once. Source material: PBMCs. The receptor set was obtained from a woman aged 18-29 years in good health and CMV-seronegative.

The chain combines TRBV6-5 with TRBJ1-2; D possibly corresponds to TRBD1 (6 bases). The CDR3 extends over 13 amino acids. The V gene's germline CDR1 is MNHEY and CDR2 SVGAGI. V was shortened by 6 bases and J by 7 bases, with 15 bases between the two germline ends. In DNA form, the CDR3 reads TGTGCCAGCAGGTTCCGGGACAATCTTGGCTACACCTTC. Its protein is CASRFRDNLGYTF.

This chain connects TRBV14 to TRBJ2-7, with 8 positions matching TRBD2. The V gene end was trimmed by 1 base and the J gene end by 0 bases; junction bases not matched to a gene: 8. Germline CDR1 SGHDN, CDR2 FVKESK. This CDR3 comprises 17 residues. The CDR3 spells CASSQVKGLAGSYEQYF. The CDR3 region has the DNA TGTGCCAGCAGCCAAGTTAAAGGCCTAGCGGGCTCCTACGAGCAGTACTTC.

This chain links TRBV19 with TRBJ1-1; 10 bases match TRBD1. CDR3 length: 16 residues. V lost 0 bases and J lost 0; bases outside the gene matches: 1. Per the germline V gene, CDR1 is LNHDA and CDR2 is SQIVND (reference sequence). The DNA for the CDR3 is TGTGCCAGTAGTATAGACGGGACAGGGGTGAACACTGAAGCTTTCTTT. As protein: CASSIDGTGVNTEAFF.

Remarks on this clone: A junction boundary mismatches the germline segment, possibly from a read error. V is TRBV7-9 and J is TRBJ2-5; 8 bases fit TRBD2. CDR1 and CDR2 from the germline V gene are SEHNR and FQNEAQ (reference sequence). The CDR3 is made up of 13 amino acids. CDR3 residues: CSSSSTSEETQYF. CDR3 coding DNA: TGTTCCAGCAGCTCGACTAGCGAAGAGACCCAGTACTTC.

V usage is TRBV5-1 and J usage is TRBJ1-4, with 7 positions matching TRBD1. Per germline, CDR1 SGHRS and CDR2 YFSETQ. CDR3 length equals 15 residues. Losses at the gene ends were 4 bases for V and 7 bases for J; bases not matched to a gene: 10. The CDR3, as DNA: TGCGCCAGCAGCCGAGACAGGGACGGGGGTGAAAAACTGTTTTTT. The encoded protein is CASSRDRDGGEKLFF.

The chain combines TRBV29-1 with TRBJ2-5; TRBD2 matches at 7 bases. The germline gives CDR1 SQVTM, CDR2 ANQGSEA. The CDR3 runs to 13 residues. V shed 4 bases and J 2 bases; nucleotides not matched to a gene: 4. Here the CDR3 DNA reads TGCAGCGTTGCGAATAGCGGGCAAGAGACCCAGTACTTC. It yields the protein CSVANSGQETQYF.

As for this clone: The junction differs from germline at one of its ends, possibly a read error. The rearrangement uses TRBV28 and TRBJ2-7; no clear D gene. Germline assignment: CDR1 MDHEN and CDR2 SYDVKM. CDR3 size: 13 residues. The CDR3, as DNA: TGTGCCAGCAGCCTGCCAGGTTCCTTCGAGCAGTACTTC. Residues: CASSLPGSFEQYF.

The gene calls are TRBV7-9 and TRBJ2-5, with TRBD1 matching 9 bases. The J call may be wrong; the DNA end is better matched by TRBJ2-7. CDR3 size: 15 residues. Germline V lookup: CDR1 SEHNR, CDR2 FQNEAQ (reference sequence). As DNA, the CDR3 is TGTGCCAGCAGCTCCGACAGGGGGAAAACCTACGAGCAGTACTTC. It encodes CASSSDRGKTYEQYF.

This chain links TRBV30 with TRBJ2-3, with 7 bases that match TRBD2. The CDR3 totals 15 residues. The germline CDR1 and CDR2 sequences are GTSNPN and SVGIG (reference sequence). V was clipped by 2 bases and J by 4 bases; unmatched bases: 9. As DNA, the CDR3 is TGTGCCTGGAGTCCCAGCGGGGAACCGGCAGATACGCAGTATTTT. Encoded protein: CAWSPSGEPADTQYF.

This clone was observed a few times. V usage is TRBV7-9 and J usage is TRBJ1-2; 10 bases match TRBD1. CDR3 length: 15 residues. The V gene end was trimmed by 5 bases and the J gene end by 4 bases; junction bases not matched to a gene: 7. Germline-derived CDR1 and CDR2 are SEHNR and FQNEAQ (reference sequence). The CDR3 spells CASSHDRGHGYGYTF. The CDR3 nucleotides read TGTGCCAGCAGCCATGACAGGGGGCATGGCTATGGCTACACCTTC.

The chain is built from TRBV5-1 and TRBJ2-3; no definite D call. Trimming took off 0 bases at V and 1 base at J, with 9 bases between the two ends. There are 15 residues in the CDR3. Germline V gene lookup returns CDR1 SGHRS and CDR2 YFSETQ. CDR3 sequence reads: CASSLESHGTDTQYF. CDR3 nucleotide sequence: TGCGCCAGCAGCTTGGAGAGCCATGGCACAGATACGCAGTATTTT.

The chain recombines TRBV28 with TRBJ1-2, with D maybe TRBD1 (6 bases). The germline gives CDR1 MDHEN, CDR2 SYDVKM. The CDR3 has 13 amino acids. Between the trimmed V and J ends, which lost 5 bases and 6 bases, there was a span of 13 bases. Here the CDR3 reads CASSPHRADGYTF. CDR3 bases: TGTGCCAGCAGTCCCCACAGGGCTGATGGCTACACCTTC.

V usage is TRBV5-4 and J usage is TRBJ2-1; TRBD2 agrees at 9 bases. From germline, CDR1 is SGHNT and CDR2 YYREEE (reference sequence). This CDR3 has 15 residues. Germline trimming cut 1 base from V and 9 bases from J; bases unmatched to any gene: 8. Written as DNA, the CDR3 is TGTGCCAGCAGCTTGTGGGCGGGAGGGGATACTGAGCAGTTCTTC. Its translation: CASSLWAGGDTEQFF.

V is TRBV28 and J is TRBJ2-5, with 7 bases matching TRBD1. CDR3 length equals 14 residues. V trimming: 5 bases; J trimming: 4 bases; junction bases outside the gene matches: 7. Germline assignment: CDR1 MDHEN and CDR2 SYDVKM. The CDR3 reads CASSTDRVGETQYF. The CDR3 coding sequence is TGTGCCAGCAGTACCGACAGGGTTGGAGAGACCCAGTACTTC.

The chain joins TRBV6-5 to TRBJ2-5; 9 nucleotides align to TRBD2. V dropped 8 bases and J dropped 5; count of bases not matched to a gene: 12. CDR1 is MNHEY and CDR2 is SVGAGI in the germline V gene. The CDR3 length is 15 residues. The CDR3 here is CASRGTSSLRETQYF. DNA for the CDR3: TGTGCCAGCCGCGGGACTAGCAGTCTTAGGGAGACCCAGTACTTC.

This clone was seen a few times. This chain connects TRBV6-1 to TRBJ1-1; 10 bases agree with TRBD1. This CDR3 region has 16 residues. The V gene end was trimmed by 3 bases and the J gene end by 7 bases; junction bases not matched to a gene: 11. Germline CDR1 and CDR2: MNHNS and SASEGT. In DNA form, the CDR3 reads TGTGCCAGCAGTGATTGGGACAGGGGACCCTCCATTGAAGCTTTCTTT. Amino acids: CASSDWDRGPSIEAFF.

The CDR3 region has the DNA TGTGCCAGCAGTTTGTGGCAGGGACTTCGAGATGGCTACACCTTC. Protein: CASSLWQGLRDGYTF. The rearrangement joins TRBV27 to TRBJ1-2; weak D call: TRBD1 (5 bases). The CDR3 consists of 15 residues. Trimming left V 3 bases short and J 6 bases short, with 17 bases between. Germline CDR1 is MNHEY and CDR2 is SMNVEV (reference sequence).

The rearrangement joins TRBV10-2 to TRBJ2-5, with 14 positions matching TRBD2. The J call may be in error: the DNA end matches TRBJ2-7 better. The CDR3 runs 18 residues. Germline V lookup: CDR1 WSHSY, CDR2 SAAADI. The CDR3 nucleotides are TGCGCCAGCCTATCCTCGCGACTAGCGGGAGGGAGCTCCTACGAGCAGTACTTC. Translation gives CASLSSRLAGGSSYEQYF.

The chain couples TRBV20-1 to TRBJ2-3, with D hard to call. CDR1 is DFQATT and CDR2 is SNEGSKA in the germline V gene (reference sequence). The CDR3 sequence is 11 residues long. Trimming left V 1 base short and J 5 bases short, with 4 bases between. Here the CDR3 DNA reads TGCAGTGCTAGAGTTATAGATACGCAGTATTTT. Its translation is CSARVIDTQYF.

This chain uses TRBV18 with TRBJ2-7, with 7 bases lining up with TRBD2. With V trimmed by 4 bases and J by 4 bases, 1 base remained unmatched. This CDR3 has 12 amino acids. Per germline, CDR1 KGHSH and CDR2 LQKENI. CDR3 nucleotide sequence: TGTGCCAGCTCACGGGAGGGTTACGAGCAGTACTTC. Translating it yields CASSREGYEQYF.